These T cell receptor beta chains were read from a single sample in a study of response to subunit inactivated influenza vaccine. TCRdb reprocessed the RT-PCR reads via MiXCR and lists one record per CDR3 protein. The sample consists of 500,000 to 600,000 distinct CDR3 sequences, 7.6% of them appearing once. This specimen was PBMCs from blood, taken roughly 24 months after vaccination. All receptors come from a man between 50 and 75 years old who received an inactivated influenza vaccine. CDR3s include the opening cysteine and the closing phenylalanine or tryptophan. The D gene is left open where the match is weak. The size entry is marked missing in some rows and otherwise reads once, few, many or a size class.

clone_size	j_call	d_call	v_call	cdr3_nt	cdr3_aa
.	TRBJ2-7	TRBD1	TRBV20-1	TGCAGTGCTAGAGTAGACACCGGGACAGGGAGAATCGAGCAGTACTTC	CSARVDTGTGRIEQYF
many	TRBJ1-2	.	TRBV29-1	TGCAGCGTTGATGCCGGGAACCATGGCTACACCTTC	CSVDAGNHGYTF
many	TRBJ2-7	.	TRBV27	TGTGCCAGCAGTCCCCGATTCAGCAGAACCTACGAGCAGTACTTC	CASSPRFSRTYEQYF
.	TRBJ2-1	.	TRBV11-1	TGTGCCAGCAGCGCCAATAGAGAGAATGAGCAGTTCTTC	CASSANRENEQFF
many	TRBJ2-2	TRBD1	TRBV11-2	TGTGCCAGCAGGAAAACAGGGGGCGCGAACACCGGGGAGCTGTTTTTT	CASRKTGGANTGELFF
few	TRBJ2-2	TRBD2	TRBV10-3	TGTGCCATCAGGGACCCAGCGGGAACCGGGGAGCTGTTTTTT	CAIRDPAGTGELFF
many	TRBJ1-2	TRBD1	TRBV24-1	TGTGCCACCAGTGATTCTTACGGCGGGACAGGAGATCTCTACTATGGCTACACCTTC	CATSDSYGGTGDLYYGYTF
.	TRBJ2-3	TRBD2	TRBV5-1	TGCGCCAGCAGCTTAAGCGGGATGAGCACAGATACGCAGTATTTT	CASSLSGMSTDTQYF
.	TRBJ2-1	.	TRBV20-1	TGCAGTGCTAGAGACTCTGGGCTGTACAATGAGCAGTTCTTC	CSARDSGLYNEQFF
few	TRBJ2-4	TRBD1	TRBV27	TGTGCCAGCAGTGCCCGGACAGGAGGAGGCAAAAACATTCAGTACTTC	CASSARTGGGKNIQYF
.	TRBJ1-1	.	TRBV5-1	TGCGCCAGCAGCTTGTCACGCCAGTTGAACACTGAAGCTTTCTTT	CASSLSRQLNTEAFF
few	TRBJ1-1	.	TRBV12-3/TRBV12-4	TGTGCCAGCAGTTCGGACAGCCGTTCCGACATGAACACTGAAGCTTTCTTT	CASSSDSRSDMNTEAFF
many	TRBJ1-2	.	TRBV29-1	TGCAGCGTTGAAGTCCAGGAGGGAACTAACTATGGCTACACCTTC	CSVEVQEGTNYGYTF
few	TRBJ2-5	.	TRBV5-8	TGTGCCAGCAGCTTTGAAATGGCGGAGTACCAAGAGACCCAGTACTTC	CASSFEMAEYQETQYF
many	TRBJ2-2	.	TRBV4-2	TGTGCCAGCAGTTACCAGGACGGACACGGGGAGCTGTTTTTT	CASSYQDGHGELFF
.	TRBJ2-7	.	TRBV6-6	TGTGCCAGCAGTTACTCGCGACTACACTACGAGCAGTACTTC	CASSYSRLHYEQYF
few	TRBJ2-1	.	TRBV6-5	TGTGCCAGCAGTCGCGCAGGCGGTGAGCAGTTCTTC	CASSRAGGEQFF
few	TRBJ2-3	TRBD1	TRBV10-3	TGTGCCATCAGTGAGTCACTTGCGGGGACCAGGGACAGGGGTGGAACAGATACGCAGTATTTT	CAISESLAGTRDRGGTDTQYF
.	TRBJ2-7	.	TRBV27	TGTGCCAGCAGTACCGGGACCGGGGTGTACTACGAGCAGTACTTC	CASSTGTGVYYEQYF
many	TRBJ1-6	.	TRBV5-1	TGCGCCAGCAGCCTGGGACAAAATAATTCACCCCTCCACTTT	CASSLGQNNSPLHF
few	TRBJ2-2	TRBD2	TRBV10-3	TGTGCCATCAGTGAGACTAGCGGGAGGAACACCGGGGAGCTGTTTTTT	CAISETSGRNTGELFF
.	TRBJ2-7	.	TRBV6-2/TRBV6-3	TGTGCCAGCAGTTCCGGGGCCATCCGGTACTTC	CASSSGAIRYF
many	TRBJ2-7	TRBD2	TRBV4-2	TGTGCCAGCAGCCAACGATCGGGACTAGCGAACGAGCAGTACTTC	CASSQRSGLANEQYF
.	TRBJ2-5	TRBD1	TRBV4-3	TGCGCCAGCAGCCAAGGGTCGACAGGGGGCTGGGAGACCCAGTACTTC	CASSQGSTGGWETQYF
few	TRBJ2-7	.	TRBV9	TGTGCCAGCAGCTTAGTAAGGGGGAGGGTCCACGAGCAGTACTTC	CASSLVRGRVHEQYF
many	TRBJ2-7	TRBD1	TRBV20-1	TGCAGTGCCCAGGGACAGTTGACCTACGAGCAGTACTTC	CSAQGQLTYEQYF
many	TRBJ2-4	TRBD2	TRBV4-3	TGCGCCAGCAGCCACGCCGGGACTAGGGCCAAAAACATTCAGTACTTC	CASSHAGTRAKNIQYF
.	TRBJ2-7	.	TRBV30	TGTGCCTGGAGTGTAGCGGAGCTTTCCTACGAGCAGTACTTC	CAWSVAELSYEQYF
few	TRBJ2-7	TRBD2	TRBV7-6	TGTGCCAGCAGCTTAGTAGGTCGGGGAGCGGGAGTATACGAGCAGTACTTC	CASSLVGRGAGVYEQYF
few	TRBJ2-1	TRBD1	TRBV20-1	TGCAGTGTTACAGGGGCGAGGTACAATGAGCAGTTCTTC	CSVTGARYNEQFF
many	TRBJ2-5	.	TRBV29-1	TGCAGCGTTGACCGGCCGCAGGGGGAGACCCAGTACTTC	CSVDRPQGETQYF
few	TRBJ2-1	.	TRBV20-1	TGCAGTGCTAGTGACTATGAGCAGTTCTTC	CSASDYEQFF
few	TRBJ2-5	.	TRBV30	TGTGCCTGGAGTCGTCGCGAACGGGAGACCCAGTACTTC	CAWSRRERETQYF
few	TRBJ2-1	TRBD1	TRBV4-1	TGCGCCAGCAGGCTTGGACAGGGCGACAATGAGCAGTTCTTC	CASRLGQGDNEQFF
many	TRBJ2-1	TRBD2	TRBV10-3	TGTGCCATCAGGACTAGCGGAACCTACAATGAGCAGTTCTTC	CAIRTSGTYNEQFF
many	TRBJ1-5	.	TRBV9	TGTGCCAGCAGCGTAGGGGTAGGGGAAAATCAGCCCCAGCATTTT	CASSVGVGENQPQHF
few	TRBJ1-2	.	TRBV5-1	TGCGCCAGCAGCTTGGCCCGGGGGCGCGATGGCTACACCTTC	CASSLARGRDGYTF
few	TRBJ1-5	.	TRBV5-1	TGCGCCAGTACGGACCCAGGAAGCAATCAGCCCCAGCATTTT	CASTDPGSNQPQHF